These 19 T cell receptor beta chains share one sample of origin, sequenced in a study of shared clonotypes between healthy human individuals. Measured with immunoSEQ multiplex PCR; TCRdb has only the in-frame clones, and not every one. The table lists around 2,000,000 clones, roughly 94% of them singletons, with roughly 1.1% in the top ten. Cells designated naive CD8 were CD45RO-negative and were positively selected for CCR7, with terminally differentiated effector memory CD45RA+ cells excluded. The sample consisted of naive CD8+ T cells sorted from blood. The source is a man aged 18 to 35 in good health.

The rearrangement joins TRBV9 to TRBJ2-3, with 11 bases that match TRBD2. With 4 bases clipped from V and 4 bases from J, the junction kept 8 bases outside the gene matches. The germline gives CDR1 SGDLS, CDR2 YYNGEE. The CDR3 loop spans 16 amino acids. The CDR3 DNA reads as TGTGCCAGCAGCCTCATAGCGGGAGGGGGGGCAGATACGCAGTATTTT. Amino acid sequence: CASSLIAGGGADTQYF.

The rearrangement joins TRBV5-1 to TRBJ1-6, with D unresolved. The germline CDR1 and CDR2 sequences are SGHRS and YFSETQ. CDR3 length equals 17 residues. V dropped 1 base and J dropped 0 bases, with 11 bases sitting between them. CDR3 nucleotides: TGCGCCAGCAGCTTGCGGCAGGCTAGCTCCTATAATTCACCCCTCCACTTT. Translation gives CASSLRQASSYNSPLHF.

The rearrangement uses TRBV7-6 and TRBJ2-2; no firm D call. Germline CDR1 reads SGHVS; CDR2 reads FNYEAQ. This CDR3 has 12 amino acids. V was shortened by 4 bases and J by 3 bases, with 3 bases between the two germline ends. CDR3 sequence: CASSSHTGELFF. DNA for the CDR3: TGTGCCAGCAGCTCCCACACCGGGGAGCTGTTTTTT. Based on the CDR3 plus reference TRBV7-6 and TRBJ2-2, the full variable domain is GAGVSQSPRYKVTKRGQDVALRCDPISGHVSLYWYRQALGQGPEFLTYFNYEAQQDKSGLPNDRFSAERPEGSISTLTIQRTEQRDSAMYRCASSSHTGELFFGEGSRLTVL.

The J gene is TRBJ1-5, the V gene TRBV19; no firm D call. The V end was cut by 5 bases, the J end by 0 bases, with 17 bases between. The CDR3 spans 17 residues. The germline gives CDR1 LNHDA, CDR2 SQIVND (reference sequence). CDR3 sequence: CASSLGRSLYSNQPQHF. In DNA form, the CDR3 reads TGTGCCAGTAGTCTAGGGAGGTCCTTGTATAGCAATCAGCCCCAGCATTTT.

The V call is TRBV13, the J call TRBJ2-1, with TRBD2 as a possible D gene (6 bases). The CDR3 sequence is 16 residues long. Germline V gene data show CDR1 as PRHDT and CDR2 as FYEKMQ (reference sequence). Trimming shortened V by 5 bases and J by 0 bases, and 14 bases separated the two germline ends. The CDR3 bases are TGTGCCAGCAGCCCGGGGACTTCTAGCTCCTACAATGAGCAGTTCTTC. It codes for CASSPGTSSSYNEQFF.

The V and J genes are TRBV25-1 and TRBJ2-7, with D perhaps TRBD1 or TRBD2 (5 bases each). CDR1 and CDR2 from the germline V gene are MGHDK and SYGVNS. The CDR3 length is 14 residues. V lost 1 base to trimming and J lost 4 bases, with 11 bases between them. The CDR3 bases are TGTGCCAGCAGTGAATCGCAGGGACCATACGAGCAGTACTTC. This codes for CASSESQGPYEQYF.

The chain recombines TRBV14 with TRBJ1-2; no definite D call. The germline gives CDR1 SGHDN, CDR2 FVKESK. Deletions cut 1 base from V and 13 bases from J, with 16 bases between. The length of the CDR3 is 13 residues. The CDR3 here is CASSQVFEARPTF. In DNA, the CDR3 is TGTGCCAGCAGCCAAGTTTTTGAGGCTCGGCCCACCTTC.

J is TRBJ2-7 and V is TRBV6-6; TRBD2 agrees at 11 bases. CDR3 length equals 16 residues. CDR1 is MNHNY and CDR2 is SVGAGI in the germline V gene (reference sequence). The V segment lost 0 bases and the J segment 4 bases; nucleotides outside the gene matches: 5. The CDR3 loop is CASSYSAGTSGYEQYF. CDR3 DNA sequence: TGTGCCAGCAGTTACTCCGCCGGGACTAGCGGTTACGAGCAGTACTTC.

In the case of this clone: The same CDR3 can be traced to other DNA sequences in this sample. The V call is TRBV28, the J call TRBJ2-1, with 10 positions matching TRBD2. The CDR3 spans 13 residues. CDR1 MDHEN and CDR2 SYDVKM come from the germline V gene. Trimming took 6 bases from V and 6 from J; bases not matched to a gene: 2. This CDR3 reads CASSLAGGNEQFF. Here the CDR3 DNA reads TGTGCCAGCAGCTTAGCGGGGGGCAATGAGCAGTTCTTC. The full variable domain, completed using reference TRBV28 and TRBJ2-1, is DVKVTQSSRYLVKRTGEKVFLECVQDMDHENMFWYRQDPGLGLRLIYFSYDVKMKEKGDIPEGYSVSREKKERFSLILESASTNQTSMYLCASSLAGGNEQFFGPGTRLTVL.

The CDR3: CASTQTAYEAFF. The CDR3 DNA reads as TGTGCCAGCACACAGACAGCCTATGAAGCTTTCTTT. The V gene is TRBV2, the J gene TRBJ1-1; D is possibly TRBD1 (5 bases). This CDR3 has 12 amino acids. In germline, CDR1 is SNHLY, CDR2 FYNNEI. V dropped 7 bases and J dropped 7 bases, with 13 bases sitting between them.

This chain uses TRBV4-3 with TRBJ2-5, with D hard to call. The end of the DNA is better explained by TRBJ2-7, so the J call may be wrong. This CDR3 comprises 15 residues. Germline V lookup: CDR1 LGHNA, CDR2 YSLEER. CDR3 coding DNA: TGCGCCAGCAGCCAAGATTCGACTTTTACTGACGAGCAGTACTTC. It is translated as CASSQDSTFTDEQYF.

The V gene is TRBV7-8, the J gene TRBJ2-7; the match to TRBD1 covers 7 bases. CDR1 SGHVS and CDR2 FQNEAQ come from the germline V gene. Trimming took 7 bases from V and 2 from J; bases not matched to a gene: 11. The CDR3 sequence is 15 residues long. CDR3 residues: CASNLVGTATYEQYF. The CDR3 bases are TGTGCCAGCAACCTGGTCGGGACAGCAACCTACGAGCAGTACTTC.

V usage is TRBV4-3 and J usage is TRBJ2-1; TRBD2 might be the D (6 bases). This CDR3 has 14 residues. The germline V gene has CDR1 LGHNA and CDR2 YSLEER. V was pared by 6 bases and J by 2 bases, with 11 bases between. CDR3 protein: CASSPGTAYNEQFF. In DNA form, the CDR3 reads TGCGCCAGCAGTCCCGGGACTGCCTACAATGAGCAGTTCTTC.

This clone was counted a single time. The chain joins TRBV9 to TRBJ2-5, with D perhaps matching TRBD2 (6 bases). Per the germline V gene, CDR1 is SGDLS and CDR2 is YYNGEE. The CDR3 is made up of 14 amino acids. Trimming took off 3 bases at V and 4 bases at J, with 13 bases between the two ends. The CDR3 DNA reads TGTGCCAGCAGCGCCGGAGGGCCGGGAGAGACCCAGTACTTC. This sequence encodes CASSAGGPGETQYF.

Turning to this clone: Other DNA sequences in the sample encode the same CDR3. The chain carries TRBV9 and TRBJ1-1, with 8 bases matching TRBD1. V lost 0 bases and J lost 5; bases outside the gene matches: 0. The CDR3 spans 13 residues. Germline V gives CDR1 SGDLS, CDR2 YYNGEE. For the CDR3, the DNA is TGTGCCAGCAGCGTAGGACAGGGGACTGAAGCTTTCTTT. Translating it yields CASSVGQGTEAFF.

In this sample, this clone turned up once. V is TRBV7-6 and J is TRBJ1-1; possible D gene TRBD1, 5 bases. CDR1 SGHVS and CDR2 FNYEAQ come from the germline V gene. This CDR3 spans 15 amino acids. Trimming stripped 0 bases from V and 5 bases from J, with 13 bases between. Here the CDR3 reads CASSLATGGGTEAFF. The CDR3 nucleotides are TGTGCCAGCAGCTTAGCGACCGGGGGAGGAACTGAAGCTTTCTTT.

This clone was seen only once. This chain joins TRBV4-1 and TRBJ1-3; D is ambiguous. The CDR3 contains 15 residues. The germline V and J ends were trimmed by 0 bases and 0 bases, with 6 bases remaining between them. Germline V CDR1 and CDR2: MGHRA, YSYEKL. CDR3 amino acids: CASSQDLRSGNTIYF. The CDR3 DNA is TGCGCCAGCAGCCAAGATCTTCGCTCTGGAAACACCATATATTTT.

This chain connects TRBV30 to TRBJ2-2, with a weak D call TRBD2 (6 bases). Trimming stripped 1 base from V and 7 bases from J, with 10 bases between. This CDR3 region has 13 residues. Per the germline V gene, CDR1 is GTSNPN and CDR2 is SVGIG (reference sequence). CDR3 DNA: TGTGCCTGGAGTGGTCGGGAGTACGGGGAGCTGTTTTTT. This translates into CAWSGREYGELFF.

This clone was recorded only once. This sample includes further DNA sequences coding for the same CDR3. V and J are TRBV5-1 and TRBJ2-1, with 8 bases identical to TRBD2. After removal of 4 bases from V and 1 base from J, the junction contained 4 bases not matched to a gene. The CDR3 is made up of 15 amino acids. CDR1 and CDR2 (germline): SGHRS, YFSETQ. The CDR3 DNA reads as TGCGCCAGCAGCAGCACTAGCGGTTCCTACAATGAGCAGTTCTTC. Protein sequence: CASSSTSGSYNEQFF.